The 25 T cell receptor beta chains below come from one sample, sequenced in a study of CD8 T cells in Susac syndrome. RNA amounts of 0.5 to 1 ug underwent reverse transcription with random hexamers. TCRdb redid the calling of the immunoSEQ multiplex PCR reads with MiXCR, one entry per CDR3 protein. The sample carries just over 300,000 distinct CDR3 sequences, approximately 90% recorded once. Sequencing input: CD4+ T cells from PBMCs. The origin of the receptors is a human donor with multiple sclerosis.

The chain employs TRBV5-1 and TRBJ2-4, with TRBD2 identical over 10 bases. Germline trimming cut 7 bases from V and 5 bases from J; bases unmatched to any gene: 12. There are 16 residues in the CDR3. Germline V gene lookup returns CDR1 SGHRS and CDR2 YFSETQ. The CDR3 sequence: CASAQRLAGDENIQYF. CDR3 DNA: TGCGCCAGCGCCCAACGGCTAGCGGGAGATGAAAACATTCAGTACTTC.

This clonotype was seen once. The chain employs TRBV15 and TRBJ1-1; D possibly corresponds to TRBD1 (6 bases). Germline assignment: CDR1 LNHNV and CDR2 YYDKDF (reference sequence). Between the trimmed V and J ends, which lost 7 bases and 1 base, there was a span of 13 bases. The CDR3 is 14 amino acids. The CDR3 DNA reads as TGTGCCACCAAAACCGGGACAACGAACACTGAAGCTTTCTTT. Translated: CATKTGTTNTEAFF. The full variable domain, completed using reference TRBV15 and TRBJ1-1, is DAMVIQNPRYQVTQFGKPVTLSCSQTLNHNVMYWYQQKSSQAPKLLFHYYDKDFNNEADTPDNFQSRRPNTSFCFLDIRSPGLGDTAMYLCATKTGTTNTEAFFGQGTRLTVV.

The V and J genes are TRBV20-1 and TRBJ2-5, with 9 bases that match TRBD2. V lost 8 bases and J lost 2; bases outside the gene matches: 12. The CDR3 contains 15 residues. Looked up from germline, CDR1 is DFQATT and CDR2 is SNEGSKA (reference sequence). The CDR3 is CSLVAGVEIQETQYF. CDR3 nucleotides: TGCAGTTTGGTAGCGGGAGTGGAAATTCAAGAGACCCAGTACTTC.

This chain links TRBV20-1 with TRBJ1-2; D uncertain. The length of the CDR3 is 12 residues. Germline CDR1 and CDR2: DFQATT and SNEGSKA (reference sequence). The ends were cut back, 5 bases at V and 0 bases at J, with 7 bases in the middle. This chain's CDR3 is CSASTTNYGYTF. Written as DNA, the CDR3 is TGCAGTGCTTCGACAACTAACTATGGCTACACCTTC.

The rearrangement uses TRBV20-1 and TRBJ2-5, with TRBD2 matching over 7 bases. The CDR3 runs 13 residues. Germline V gene lookup returns CDR1 DFQATT and CDR2 SNEGSKA (reference sequence). V trimming: 7 bases; J trimming: 2 bases; junction bases outside the gene matches: 7. The CDR3 DNA reads TGCAGTGTCCCAAGGCGGGGGCAAGAGACCCAGTACTTC. Residues: CSVPRRGQETQYF.

CDR3 DNA sequence: TGCGCCAGCAGCCAAGAGGCACAGTCTGGAAGGAATGAGCAGTTCTTC. Translated, it gives CASSQEAQSGRNEQFF. The rearrangement joins TRBV4-3 to TRBJ2-1; no reliable D call. V was pared by 0 bases and J by 7 bases, with 16 bases between. The germline gives CDR1 LGHNA, CDR2 YSLEER. The CDR3 runs 16 residues.

The chain has TRBV4-1 and TRBJ2-6; possibly TRBD1 or TRBD2 for D (5 bases each). CDR3 length: 18 residues. V lost 4 bases to trimming and J lost 4 bases, with 20 bases between them. Germline CDR1 and CDR2: MGHRA and YSYEKL. The CDR3: CASSRTSQGRYGANVLTF. CDR3 in DNA: TGCGCCAGCAGCCGTACGAGTCAGGGACGCTACGGGGCCAACGTCCTGACTTTC.

The V gene is TRBV3-1, the J gene TRBJ1-1, with D possibly matching TRBD1 (5 bases). Per the germline V gene, CDR1 is LGHDT and CDR2 is YNNKEL (reference sequence). The CDR3 extends over 14 amino acids. Trimming left V 3 bases short and J 1 base short, with 9 bases between. CDR3 amino acids: CASSQITGNTEAFF. The CDR3 DNA reads as TGTGCCAGCAGCCAGATCACAGGGAACACTGAAGCTTTCTTT. Full variable domain (outside the CDR3, taken from reference TRBV3-1 and TRBJ1-1): DTAVSQTPKYLVTQMGNDKSIKCEQNLGHDTMYWYKQDSKKFLKIMFSYNNKELIINETVPNRFSPKSPDKAHLNLHINSLELGDSAVYFCASSQITGNTEAFFGQGTRLTVV.

The gene calls are TRBV5-1 and TRBJ2-5; D not resolved. Trimming took off 5 bases at V and 3 bases at J, with 17 bases between the two ends. Per germline, CDR1 SGHRS and CDR2 YFSETQ. The CDR3 extends over 15 amino acids. CDR3 residues: CASSSGSGLEETQYF. In DNA, the CDR3 is TGCGCCAGCAGTTCCGGATCCGGGTTAGAAGAGACCCAGTACTTC.

The gene calls are TRBV7-2 and TRBJ1-2; 8 nucleotides line up with TRBD1. The CDR3 is 15 residues long. The ends lost 0 bases at V and 4 bases at J; junction bases unmatched: 4. Germline-derived CDR1 and CDR2 are SGHTA and FQGNSA. The CDR3 loop is CASSLARGRLYGYTF. Here the CDR3 DNA reads TGTGCCAGCAGCTTAGCCAGGGGGCGCCTCTATGGCTACACCTTC.

CDR3 sequence reads: CASSYLPGQAGANVLTF. The DNA of the CDR3 is TGTGCCAGCAGTTACCTTCCAGGACAGGCTGGGGCCAACGTCCTGACTTTC. This rearrangement joins TRBV6-5 to TRBJ2-6; 7 bases line up with TRBD1. V gave up 2 bases and J gave up 2 bases; unmatched junction bases: 6. CDR3 length: 17 amino acids. Germline CDR1 MNHEY, CDR2 SVGAGI.

The chain has TRBV21-1 and TRBJ2-7; the D segment call TRBD2 is taken from the table without a DNA check. TRBV21-1 is assigned pseudogene status. This CDR3 is built from 19 residues. Written as DNA, the CDR3 is TGTGCCAGCATTACGACCGTTCCCCGACCGTTCTCCCGCTCCTACGAGCAGTACTTC. As protein: CASITTVPRPFSRSYEQYF.

V and J are TRBV18 and TRBJ1-1; D remains ambiguous. The CDR3 is 11 amino acids. Germline V lookup: CDR1 KGHSH, CDR2 LQKENI. The ends were cut back, 6 bases at V and 8 bases at J, with 10 bases in the middle. The CDR3 DNA follows: TGTGCCAGCTCTTCACGACGGGAAGCTTTCTTT. As protein: CASSSRREAFF. Supplemented by reference TRBV18 and TRBJ1-1, the full variable domain reads NAGVMQNPRHLVRRRGQEARLRCSPMKGHSHVYWYRQLPEEGLKFMVYLQKENIIDESGMPKERFSAEFPKEGPSILRIQQVVRGDSAAYFCASSSRREAFFGQGTRLTVV.

The genes are TRBV29-1 and TRBJ2-7; perhaps TRBD2 as D (7 bases). The CDR3 sequence is 16 residues long. Between the trimmed V and J ends, which lost 0 bases and 0 bases, there was a span of 15 bases. Looked up from germline, CDR1 is SQVTM and CDR2 is ANQGSEA. CDR3 DNA: TGCAGCGTTGAAGATTTTGCGGGGGCCGGCTCCTACGAGCAGTACTTC. Translated: CSVEDFAGAGSYEQYF.

The J gene is TRBJ2-5, the V gene TRBV7-2; TRBD1 matches at 8 bases. The CDR3 contains 16 residues. Germline V gene lookup returns CDR1 SGHTA and CDR2 FQGNSA. The ends lost 2 bases at V and 5 bases at J; junction bases unmatched: 10. This CDR3 is CASSLRRQGPGETQYF. The DNA for the CDR3 is TGTGCCAGCAGCTTACGCCGACAGGGGCCGGGGGAGACCCAGTACTTC.

This clonotype occurred a few times. The chain is built from TRBV7-2 and TRBJ2-3, with D perhaps given as TRBD1 or TRBD2 (5 bases each). The CDR3 extends over 15 amino acids. V lost 4 bases, J lost 0 bases, and 11 bases lay in between. Germline V gives CDR1 SGHTA, CDR2 FQGNSA. The CDR3 sequence: CASSSGTLSTDTQYF. CDR3 nucleotides: TGTGCCAGCAGCTCCGGGACCTTGAGCACAGATACGCAGTATTTT.

The chain combines TRBV20-1 with TRBJ2-1; TRBD2 matches 10 bases. J was trimmed by 4 bases and V by 3 bases; bases with no gene match: 6. Per germline, CDR1 DFQATT and CDR2 SNEGSKA (reference sequence). The CDR3 is 15 amino acids. CDR3 nucleotides: TGCAGTGCTAGTAAGCGGGAGGGCTCTTACAATGAGCAGTTCTTC. Protein: CSASKREGSYNEQFF.

The V gene is TRBV18, the J gene TRBJ2-5; the D is unclear. Trimming left V 1 base short and J 3 bases short, with 3 bases between. CDR3 length equals 12 residues. Germline CDR1 is KGHSH and CDR2 is LQKENI. The CDR3 loop reads CASSPLKETQYF. Written as DNA, the CDR3 is TGTGCCAGCTCACCACTAAAAGAGACCCAGTACTTC.

This chain uses TRBV25-1 with TRBJ2-5; a weak D match, TRBD2 (6 bases). This CDR3 contains 14 residues. V shed 9 bases and J shed 2 bases, with 16 bases lying between them. In germline, CDR1 is MGHDK, CDR2 SYGVNS. The CDR3 DNA sequence: TGTGCCAGGTACAGTGGGGGGTGGCAAGAGACCCAGTACTTC. It is translated as CARYSGGWQETQYF.

V and J are TRBV2 and TRBJ1-3; 8 bases map to TRBD1. J gave up 4 bases and V 6 bases, and 5 bases lay outside the gene matches. The CDR3 is 14 residues long. The germline CDR1 and CDR2 sequences are SNHLY and FYNNEI. The CDR3 loop reads CASSPGQGGNTIYF. Here the CDR3 DNA reads TGTGCCAGCAGCCCTGGACAGGGCGGAAACACCATATATTTT. The full variable domain, with the rest looked up from reference TRBV2 and TRBJ1-3, is EPEVTQTPSHQVTQMGQEVILRCVPISNHLYFYWYRQILGQKVEFLVSFYNNEISEKSEIFDDQFSVERPDGSNFTLKIRSTKLEDSAMYFCASSPGQGGNTIYFGEGSWLTVV.

The J gene is TRBJ1-2, the V gene TRBV12-3 or TRBV12-4, with D hard to call. With 2 bases removed from V and 8 bases from J, the gap between germline ends came to 12 bases. This CDR3 is 13 amino acids long. CDR3 sequence: CASSLYREEGYTF. Here the CDR3 DNA reads TGTGCCAGCAGTTTATACCGGGAGGAAGGCTACACCTTC.

The CDR3 reads CSARGPHAEGYEQYF. The CDR3 DNA reads as TGCAGTGCTAGAGGGCCCCATGCGGAGGGCTACGAGCAGTACTTC. This chain joins TRBV20-1 and TRBJ2-7; D possibly corresponds to TRBD2 (6 bases). CDR1 DFQATT and CDR2 SNEGSKA come from the germline V gene (reference sequence). The CDR3 runs 15 residues. V gave up 1 base and J gave up 3 bases, with 16 bases separating them.

This chain's CDR3 is CASSLQGAPGELFF. DNA of the CDR3: TGTGCCAGCAGCTTACAAGGGGCGCCGGGGGAGCTGTTTTTT. The chain couples TRBV7-2 to TRBJ2-2; maybe TRBD1 (5 bases). Looked up from germline, CDR1 is SGHTA and CDR2 is FQGNSA. This CDR3 is built from 14 residues. Trimming removed 2 bases from V and 8 bases from J, with 12 bases in between.

The chain uses TRBV29-1 and TRBJ2-5; 10 positions agree with TRBD1. CDR3 length: 13 residues. Germline-derived CDR1 and CDR2 are SQVTM and ANQGSEA. With 4 bases clipped from V and 3 bases from J, the junction kept 2 bases outside the gene matches. This chain's CDR3 is CSVATGGEETQYF. Here the CDR3 DNA reads TGCAGCGTTGCGACAGGGGGCGAAGAGACCCAGTACTTC.

The V call is TRBV19, the J call TRBJ2-7; no firm D call. Germline CDR1 LNHDA, CDR2 SQIVND (reference sequence). The length of the CDR3 is 14 residues. V lost 2 bases, J lost 6 bases, and 14 bases lay in between. The CDR3 is CASSIKVASAEQYF. CDR3 coding DNA: TGTGCCAGTAGTATAAAGGTCGCTAGTGCCGAGCAGTACTTC.